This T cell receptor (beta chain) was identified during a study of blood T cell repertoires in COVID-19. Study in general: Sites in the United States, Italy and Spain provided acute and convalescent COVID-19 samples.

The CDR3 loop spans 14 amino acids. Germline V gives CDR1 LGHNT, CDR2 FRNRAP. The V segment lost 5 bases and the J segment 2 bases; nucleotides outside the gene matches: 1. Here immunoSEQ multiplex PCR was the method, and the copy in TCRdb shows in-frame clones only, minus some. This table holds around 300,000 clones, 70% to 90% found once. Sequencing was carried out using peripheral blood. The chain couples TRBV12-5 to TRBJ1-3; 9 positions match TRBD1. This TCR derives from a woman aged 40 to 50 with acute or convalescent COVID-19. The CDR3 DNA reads TGTGCTAGTGGTCGGACAGGGGCTGGAAACACCATATATTTT. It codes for CASGRTGAGNTIYF.